These 32 T cell receptor beta chains share one sample of origin, sequenced in a study of beta chain features in type 1 diabetes. The study, taken as a whole, reports: Type 1 diabetes patients had moderately but significantly shorter TCRB CDR3s in all four CD4+ subsets.

Antigens of these TCRs are unknown. Every isolated RNA sample was fully reverse transcribed, so sequencing captured expressed TCRB transcripts. Clones were sequenced by immunoSEQ multiplex PCR, and TCRdb holds only the in-frame ones, with some missing. The table lists 93,000 or so clones, under 30% of them singletons, with under 0.55% in the top ten. The specimen was central memory CD4+ T cells from blood. The source is a young woman with type 1 diabetes.

This clone was picked up a small number of times. The chain has TRBV4-1 and TRBJ2-1; 7 bases are shared with TRBD1. CDR1 and CDR2 from the germline V gene are MGHRA and YSYEKL. The junction had 8 bases not matched to a gene; V was cut back by 4 bases and J by 5 bases. This CDR3 region has 15 residues. The CDR3 sequence is CASSRSRGLNNEQFF. CDR3 in DNA: TGCGCCAGCAGCCGCTCGAGGGGGCTGAACAATGAGCAGTTCTTC.

This rearrangement joins TRBV4-3 to TRBJ2-3; TRBD2 agrees at 9 bases. Trimming removed 4 bases from V and 5 bases from J; junction bases left unmatched: 13. The CDR3 length is 17 residues. CDR1 LGHNA and CDR2 YSLEER come from the germline V gene. CDR3 protein: CASSPARGRAVQDTQYF. The CDR3 DNA reads as TGCGCCAGCAGCCCCGCCCGCGGGAGGGCCGTGCAAGATACGCAGTATTTT.

Only a few counts were recorded for this clone. The rearrangement links TRBV4-3 to TRBJ2-2; 9 bases fit TRBD2. Germline values: CDR1 LGHNA, CDR2 YSLEER. The CDR3 is 18 residues long. The V gene end was trimmed by 0 bases and the J gene end by 4 bases; junction bases not matched to a gene: 9. DNA for the CDR3: TGCGCCAGCAGCCAAGATGTGTTAGTTAGCGGGAGCACCGGGGAGCTGTTTTTT. The encoded protein is CASSQDVLVSGSTGELFF.

The rearrangement uses TRBV2 and TRBJ1-5; weak D call: TRBD1 (6 bases). The CDR3 is 14 residues long. The germline V gene encodes CDR1 SNHLY and CDR2 FYNNEI. Trimming removed 4 bases at V and 6 bases at J, with 13 bases between. The CDR3 sequence: CASSVNRVGQPQHF. The CDR3 nucleotides read TGTGCCAGCAGTGTGAACAGGGTGGGTCAGCCCCAGCATTTT.

The rearrangement uses TRBV11-2 and TRBJ2-3, with TRBD1 identical over 7 bases. V lost 0 bases, J lost 3 bases, and 3 bases stayed unmatched. The CDR3 contains 15 residues. Germline CDR1 and CDR2: SGHAT and FQNNGV. The CDR3 loop is CASSLDRGRTDTQYF. DNA for the CDR3: TGTGCCAGCAGCTTAGACAGGGGGAGAACAGATACGCAGTATTTT.

The chain uses TRBV19 and TRBJ1-2; D gene unclear. The CDR3 is 18 amino acids. Germline V gene sequence: CDR1 LNHDA, CDR2 SQIVND (reference sequence). V lost 6 bases, J lost 1 base, and 24 bases lay in between. This CDR3 reads CASSPRWAVLKSNYGYTF. CDR3 sequence (DNA): TGTGCCAGTAGCCCCCGGTGGGCAGTTCTTAAAAGTAACTATGGCTACACCTTC.

This rearrangement joins TRBV5-1 to TRBJ1-5; TRBD1 might be the D (5 bases). The CDR3 sequence is 14 residues long. Trimming took off 0 bases at V and 6 bases at J, with 10 bases between the two ends. CDR1 and CDR2 from the germline V gene are SGHRS and YFSETQ. The CDR3 reads CASSLAGSGQPQHF. The DNA of the CDR3 is TGCGCCAGCAGCTTGGCAGGGTCCGGTCAGCCCCAGCATTTT.

The chain is built from TRBV14 and TRBJ2-6; TRBD1 matches 7 bases. Per germline, CDR1 SGHDN and CDR2 FVKESK. CDR3 length: 18 amino acids. J lost 0 bases, V lost 5 bases, and 10 bases had no gene match. As DNA, the CDR3 is TGTGCCAGCAGCTACCGGACAGGTTCTTTCTCTGGGGCCAACGTCCTGACTTTC. Translating it yields CASSYRTGSFSGANVLTF.

In this sample, this clone turned up a few times. One junction end disagrees with the germline gene, perhaps due to a read error. The rearrangement uses TRBV6-6 and TRBJ2-5, with 7 positions matching TRBD1. Germline V gives CDR1 MNHNY, CDR2 SVGAGI (reference sequence). The CDR3 is made up of 14 amino acids. CDR3 DNA sequence: TGTGCCAGCAGCTACTCAGGGGGTGTAGAGACCCAGTACTTC. This sequence encodes CASSYSGGVETQYF.

V and J are TRBV6-1 and TRBJ1-1, with 7 bases matching TRBD1. CDR3 length: 13 residues. Trimming cost V 6 bases and J 0 bases; bases outside gene matches: 1. Per the germline V gene, CDR1 is MNHNS and CDR2 is SASEGT. The DNA of the CDR3 is TGTGCCAGCAGGGGGACAGTGAACACTGAAGCTTTCTTT. Translation gives CASRGTVNTEAFF.

This CDR3 reads CASRLTGFTEAFF. As DNA, the CDR3 is TGTGCCAGCAGACTCACAGGGTTCACTGAAGCTTTCTTT. The genes are TRBV14 and TRBJ1-1, with a tentative D call TRBD1 (6 bases). The V end lost 6 bases, the J end lost 4 bases, and 12 bases lay between the germline ends. Germline-derived CDR1 and CDR2 are SGHDN and FVKESK. The CDR3 runs to 13 residues.

This clone was seen more than once but under ten times. This chain links TRBV28 with TRBJ1-5; a weak D match, TRBD1 (5 bases). Trimming pared 6 bases from V and 5 bases from J, leaving 20 bases between. This CDR3 contains 16 residues. Per the germline V gene, CDR1 is MDHEN and CDR2 is SYDVKM. CDR3 in DNA: TGTGCCAGCAGAATACCCGGTAGGACAACTGATCAGCCCCAGCATTTT. This gives the protein CASRIPGRTTDQPQHF.

V gene TRBV6-6 combines with J gene TRBJ2-3; 11 bases fit TRBD2. The CDR3 loop spans 15 amino acids. V shed 2 bases and J 3 bases; nucleotides not matched to a gene: 1. Germline V CDR1 and CDR2: MNHNY, SVGAGI (reference sequence). The CDR3 sequence is CASSYRLAGTDTQYF. The CDR3 DNA follows: TGTGCCAGCAGTTACAGACTAGCGGGGACAGATACGCAGTATTTT.

This clone showed up just a few times. This chain uses TRBV5-6 with TRBJ2-7, with 7 bases lining up with TRBD1. The CDR3 has 13 amino acids. V shed 3 bases, J shed 5 bases, and the junction held 5 bases outside the gene matches. Per germline, CDR1 SGHDT and CDR2 YYEEEE. The DNA for the CDR3 is TGTGCCAGCAGCTACCTACAGGGGAACGAGCAGTACTTC. Protein: CASSYLQGNEQYF.

This clone was seen a few times. The chain uses TRBV5-1 and TRBJ2-1, with TRBD2 matching over 12 bases. The CDR3 has 15 residues. Germline CDR1 SGHRS, CDR2 YFSETQ. Trimming took 4 bases from V and 7 from J; bases not matched to a gene: 6. In DNA form, the CDR3 reads TGCGCCAGCAGCAACACCGGGACTAGCGGGAATGAGCAGTTCTTC. This codes for CASSNTGTSGNEQFF.

The table lists this clone with a few counts. The chain combines TRBV7-8 with TRBJ2-5; D ambiguous. Germline values: CDR1 SGHVS, CDR2 FQNEAQ. V was cut by 2 bases and J by 2 bases, with 12 bases left in between. The CDR3 totals 15 residues. Here the CDR3 reads CASSLKFVRQETQYF. The CDR3 nucleotides are TGTGCCAGCAGCTTAAAGTTTGTCAGGCAAGAGACCCAGTACTTC.

The chain uses TRBV6-5 and TRBJ1-5, with D tentatively TRBD1 (5 bases). Germline V gene data show CDR1 as MNHEY and CDR2 as SVGAGI. The CDR3 spans 14 residues. V shed 2 bases and J shed 4 bases, with 9 bases lying between them. The CDR3 here is CASSYRGRNQPQHF. CDR3 bases: TGTGCCAGCAGTTACAGGGGTCGAAATCAGCCCCAGCATTTT.

This clone was detected only once. The chain combines TRBV7-9 with TRBJ1-1; D gene unclear. V was shortened by 8 bases and J by 3 bases, with 10 bases between the two germline ends. CDR1 and CDR2 from the germline V gene are SEHNR and FQNEAQ (reference sequence). This CDR3 is 12 amino acids long. The CDR3 region is CASLAWDTEAFF. In DNA, the CDR3 is TGTGCCAGCCTAGCGTGGGACACTGAAGCTTTCTTT.

This clone was seen more than once but under ten times. V gene TRBV14 combines with J gene TRBJ2-1; 10 bases fit TRBD2. Germline trimming cut 2 bases from V and 9 bases from J; bases unmatched to any gene: 10. The CDR3 covers 16 residues. Per germline, CDR1 SGHDN and CDR2 FVKESK. The CDR3 DNA sequence: TGTGCCAGCAGCCAAAGTCCGACTAGCGGGCCCGGTGAGCAGTTCTTC. Residues: CASSQSPTSGPGEQFF.

The V and J genes are TRBV19 and TRBJ2-6; 11 positions match TRBD1. The CDR3 runs 17 residues. V lost 5 bases to trimming and J lost 3 bases; unmatched junction nucleotides: 6. Germline V gene sequence: CDR1 LNHDA, CDR2 SQIVND (reference sequence). CDR3 nucleotides: TGTGCCAGTAGTCCCGGACAGGGGGCAGTTGGGGCCAACGTCCTGACTTTC. It yields the protein CASSPGQGAVGANVLTF.

This clone was counted only a few times. The J gene is TRBJ1-2, the V gene TRBV5-6; TRBD1 matches 9 bases. The CDR3 loop spans 14 amino acids. The V gene's germline CDR1 is SGHDT and CDR2 YYEEEE. Trimming cost V 4 bases and J 5 bases; bases outside gene matches: 6. CDR3 DNA: TGTGCCAGCAGCCCAGGGACAGGGTTGTATGGCTACACCTTC. Translated: CASSPGTGLYGYTF.

This clone showed up just a few times. V and J are TRBV19 and TRBJ2-6, with TRBD1 matching 7 bases. The CDR3 totals 17 residues. V was clipped by 1 base and J by 3 bases; unmatched bases: 6. CDR1 and CDR2 from the germline V gene are LNHDA and SQIVND (reference sequence). The CDR3 DNA sequence: TGTGCCAGTAGTATAGGAAGGGGGCGGAGTGGGGCCAACGTCCTGACTTTC. Amino acids: CASSIGRGRSGANVLTF.

The rearrangement joins TRBV14 to TRBJ1-2; D not certain. The germline CDR1 and CDR2 sequences are SGHDN and FVKESK. With 2 bases removed from V and 7 bases from J, the gap between germline ends came to 14 bases. CDR3 length: 14 amino acids. The CDR3, as DNA: TGTGCCAGCAGCCAACGCGGCCCCGTTCTTGGCTACACCTTC. It specifies CASSQRGPVLGYTF.

The chain links TRBV29-1 to TRBJ1-1; unclear D gene. The CDR3 is 12 residues long. The germline gives CDR1 SQVTM, CDR2 ANQGSEA. Trimming pared 3 bases from V and 1 base from J, leaving 6 bases between. The CDR3 here is CSVDSQNTEAFF. The CDR3 bases are TGCAGCGTTGATAGCCAGAACACTGAAGCTTTCTTT.

The chain recombines TRBV28 with TRBJ2-6; 10 nucleotides agree with TRBD1. Germline V gives CDR1 MDHEN, CDR2 SYDVKM. This CDR3 has 18 residues. Losses at the gene ends were 5 bases for V and 3 bases for J; bases not matched to a gene: 10. CDR3 amino acids: CASSPDLGTGVGANVLTF. The CDR3, as DNA: TGTGCCAGCAGTCCTGACCTCGGGACAGGGGTTGGGGCCAACGTCCTGACTTTC.

This clone occurred a few times. This sequence joins TRBV7-9 and TRBJ2-5; 9 bases are shared with TRBD2. This CDR3 has 15 residues. The germline gives CDR1 SEHNR, CDR2 FQNEAQ (reference sequence). V was pared by 3 bases and J by 2 bases, with 4 bases of the junction left unmatched. The CDR3 is CASSFGGRDQETQYF. DNA for the CDR3: TGTGCCAGCAGCTTTGGCGGGAGGGATCAAGAGACCCAGTACTTC.

The rearrangement uses TRBV7-8 and TRBJ2-5, with D tentatively TRBD1 (5 bases). Trimming took 4 bases from V and 2 from J, leaving 8 bases between them. The CDR3 runs to 13 residues. CDR1 and CDR2 from the germline V gene are SGHVS and FQNEAQ. The CDR3: CASSSGQQETQYF. The CDR3 DNA follows: TGTGCCAGCAGCTCAGGGCAGCAAGAGACCCAGTACTTC.

This clone was detected a few times. The chain employs TRBV6-6 and TRBJ2-4; D is unclear. The V end was cut by 7 bases, the J end by 6 bases, with 16 bases between. Per the germline V gene, CDR1 is MNHNY and CDR2 is SVGAGI (reference sequence). The CDR3 totals 14 residues. For the CDR3, the DNA is TGTGCCAGCATGGGTACAGAAAAAGGAAACATTCAGTACTTC. Its protein product is CASMGTEKGNIQYF.

The J gene is TRBJ1-2, the V gene TRBV6-1, with D unresolved. Germline V gene data show CDR1 as MNHNS and CDR2 as SASEGT. This CDR3 comprises 13 residues. The V gene lost 7 bases and the J gene lost 4 bases, with 13 bases spanning the gap. CDR3 nucleotides: TGTGCCAGCACTACGAGTCTGTCCTATGGCTACACCTTC. Translating it yields CASTTSLSYGYTF.

The V call is TRBV11-3, the J call TRBJ2-7; tentative D call: TRBD2 (7 bases). V lost 4 bases, J lost 5 bases, and 18 bases lay in between. The CDR3 loop spans 15 amino acids. CDR1 and CDR2 (germline): SGHNT, YENEEA. CDR3 coding DNA: TGTGCCAGCAGCTGGGGGCGCGGGAGTAAGCACGAGCAGTACGTC. Translation: CASSWGRGSKHEQYV.

V usage is TRBV18 and J usage is TRBJ1-1; TRBD1 agrees at 10 bases. The germline V gene has CDR1 KGHSH and CDR2 LQKENI. The CDR3 consists of 16 residues. V was pared by 1 base and J by 1 base, with 3 bases of the junction left unmatched. The CDR3 region is CASSPQTGGQNTEAFF. CDR3 coding DNA: TGTGCCAGCTCACCACAGACAGGGGGCCAGAACACTGAAGCTTTCTTT.

This clone was detected only a few times. The rearrangement joins TRBV5-1 to TRBJ2-5; the match to TRBD2 covers 16 bases. The junction had 8 bases not matched to a gene; V was cut back by 3 bases and J by 3 bases. CDR3 length: 18 amino acids. Germline-derived CDR1 and CDR2 are SGHRS and YFSETQ. CDR3 nucleotides: TGCGCCAGCAGCTGGGGGACTAGCGGGAGGGCCACGAAAGAGACCCAGTACTTC. Translating gives CASSWGTSGRATKETQYF.